This T cell receptor beta chain was sequenced in a study of blood T cell repertoires in COVID-19. Study-wide background: Samples taken during acute and convalescent COVID-19 were collected in the United States, Italy and Spain.

TCRdb's table, derived via immunoSEQ multiplex PCR, lists solely in-frame clones and lacks some. Counted here are under 300,000 clones, roughly 90% occurring once; the ten biggest clones make up 2% to 2.5%. The age range of participants was about 18 to 90 years, with residence in about two dozen US areas. Trimming stripped 1 base from V and 6 bases from J, with 8 bases between. This CDR3 is built from 13 residues. The germline V gene encodes CDR1 PRHDT and CDR2 FYEKMQ (reference sequence). This clonotype was obtained from a woman aged 40 to 50 with acute COVID-19. Sequenced sample: PBMCs or T cells enriched from blood (not recorded which). J is TRBJ2-3 and V is TRBV13, with a weak D call TRBD2 (5 bases). Here the CDR3 DNA reads TGTGCCAGCAGCTTAGAGGGAGAGGATACGCAGTATTTT. This encodes CASSLEGEDTQYF.